This T cell receptor beta chain came from a study of Graves' ophthalmopathy and Graves' hyperthyroidism. Points from the study as a whole: This model predicted ophthalmopathy progression (sensitivity 70.59%, specificity about 72%).

V gave up 0 bases and J gave up 1 base, with 15 bases separating them. CDR1 and CDR2 from the germline V gene are DFQATT and SNEGSKA (reference sequence). This CDR3 region has 16 residues. This clonotype was seen ten or more times. Its specificity is unknown. Amplifying from RNA transcripts, the study obtained TCR beta CDR3 regions. First-round RT-PCR used HTBI primers; second-round multiplex PCR followed. TCRdb re-called the multiplex PCR reads through MiXCR, storing one row per CDR3 protein. The data show 200,000 to 250,000 distinct CDR3 sequences, 29% seen once. The sequenced sample consisted of peripheral blood. The receptor was derived from a man aged 50 or older with Graves' ophthalmopathy. The gene calls are TRBV20-1 and TRBJ2-5, with D perhaps matching TRBD1 (8 bases). The CDR3 bases are TGCAGTGCTAGAGACTACAGGGGGGGCATCCAAGAGACCCAGTACTTC. It encodes CSARDYRGGIQETQYF.